A single sample is the source of the 17 T cell receptor beta chains below, sequenced in a study of regulatory T cells in long-lasting Graves disease. Time point indicated: persistent/refractory GD, antithyroid drugs over 5 years with positive TRAb. RNA from PBMCs was the source of the TCR library. Arm-PCR of CDR3 regions with iRepertoire HTBI primers generated TCR beta libraries. From the multiplex PCR reads, TCRdb called clonotypes with MiXCR, one entry per CDR3 protein. The data contain roughly 500,000 distinct CDR3 sequences, 22% of them seen just once; the ten biggest clones take up around 13%. Here the sequenced sample was peripheral blood mononuclear cells (PBMCs), taken when the disease was refractory, from a patient treated with antithyroid drugs. The receptor set was obtained from a female donor with Graves disease.

The sample holds a few counts of this clonotype. The chain recombines TRBV3-1 with TRBJ1-4; 10 bases are shared with TRBD1. J lost 11 bases, V lost 2 bases, and 8 bases had no gene match. The germline V gene has CDR1 LGHDT and CDR2 YNNKEL (reference sequence). The CDR3 covers 15 residues. The CDR3 region has the DNA TGTGCCAGCAGCCAAATGGGGACAGGGGATAGTAAACTGTTTTTT. It specifies CASSQMGTGDSKLFF.

J is TRBJ2-7 and V is TRBV19, with 7 bases aligning to TRBD1. Trimming cost V 1 base and J 3 bases; bases outside gene matches: 6. The germline V gene encodes CDR1 LNHDA and CDR2 SQIVND (reference sequence). This CDR3 is built from 15 residues. CDR3 protein: CASSIAGTDYYEQYF. CDR3 bases: TGTGCCAGTAGTATAGCGGGGACAGATTACTACGAGCAGTACTTC. Full variable domain (rest looked up from reference TRBV19 and TRBJ2-7): DGGITQSPKYLFRKEGQNVTLSCEQNLNHDAMYWYRQDPGQGLRLIYYSQIVNDFQKGDIAEGYSVSREKKESFPLTVTSAQKNPTAFYLCASSIAGTDYYEQYFGPGTRLTVT.

In the case of this clonotype: At one boundary the junction diverges from the germline segment, which might be a read error. The J gene is TRBJ2-5, the V gene TRBV7-2; D is undetermined. Germline V gene lookup returns CDR1 SGHTA and CDR2 FQGNSA. CDR3 size: 15 residues. The CDR3 region is CASSLALAVQGTQYF. DNA of the CDR3: TGTGCCAGCAGCTTAGCGCTCGCAGTACAAGGGACCCAGTACTTC.

This clonotype was detected many times. The chain is built from TRBV13 and TRBJ2-5; D not resolved. This CDR3 contains 14 residues. Germline CDR1 reads PRHDT; CDR2 reads FYEKMQ (reference sequence). V was trimmed by 5 bases and J by 9 bases, leaving 19 bases between them. CDR3 sequence (DNA): TGTGCCAGCAGCCCAAGTGGGCTGGCCGACGCCCAGTACTTC. As protein: CASSPSGLADAQYF.

This sequence joins TRBV7-2 and TRBJ2-1, with D perhaps matching TRBD2 (5 bases). Trimming removed 5 bases from V and 4 bases from J, with 9 bases in between. This CDR3 has 13 amino acids. The germline V gene has CDR1 SGHTA and CDR2 FQGNSA. The CDR3 loop reads CASSPRGYNEQFF. In nucleotides, the CDR3 is TGTGCCAGCAGCCCTCGAGGGTACAATGAGCAGTTCTTC. Full variable domain (rest looked up from reference TRBV7-2 and TRBJ2-1): GAGVSQSPSNKVTEKGKDVELRCDPISGHTALYWYRQSLGQGLEFLIYFQGNSAPDKSGLPSDRFSAERTGGSVSTLTIQRTQQEDSAVYLCASSPRGYNEQFFGPGTRLTVL.

The sample holds many counts of this clonotype. The rearrangement links TRBV28 to TRBJ2-7; D is possibly TRBD1 (6 bases). V shed 5 bases and J shed 4 bases, with 18 bases lying between them. Germline V gives CDR1 MDHEN, CDR2 SYDVKM. This CDR3 has 15 residues. As DNA, the CDR3 is TGTGCCAGCAGTAGACAACGACAGGTTGGGTACGAGCAGTACTTC. Translated, it gives CASSRQRQVGYEQYF.

As concerns this clonotype: The conserved phenylalanine or tryptophan is not found at the CDR3 terminus, so this likely reflects a read error. The chain uses TRBV12-3 or TRBV12-4 and TRBJ2-7; TRBD2 matches 8 bases. V was clipped by 6 bases and J by 3 bases; unmatched bases: 10. The CDR3 has 15 amino acids. The CDR3 reads CASRGVGGAVYEQYL. Written as DNA, the CDR3 is TGTGCCAGCAGGGGAGTCGGGGGGGCCGTCTACGAGCAGTACCTC.

This clonotype was recorded at least ten times. This chain links TRBV28 with TRBJ2-2, with a weak D call TRBD1 (5 bases). The CDR3 sequence is 15 residues long. The V end lost 5 bases, the J end lost 0 bases, and 10 bases lay between the germline ends. Per germline, CDR1 MDHEN and CDR2 SYDVKM. In DNA form, the CDR3 reads TGTGCCAGCAGTATACAGGTCGCGAACACCGGGGAGCTGTTTTTT. This translates into CASSIQVANTGELFF.

At least ten counts were recorded for this clonotype. The chain combines TRBV5-6 with TRBJ2-5; D remains unclear. The CDR3 runs 16 residues. The V gene's germline CDR1 is SGHDT and CDR2 YYEEEE. With 4 bases removed from V and 4 bases from J, the gap between germline ends came to 20 bases. The CDR3 DNA sequence: TGTGCCAGCAGCCGCTGGGTGACAATCGTCTCAGAGACCCAGTACTTC. Translated: CASSRWVTIVSETQYF.

CDR3: CSAPGRSNEKLFF. CDR3 sequence (DNA): TGCAGTGCCCCGGGACGGTCTAATGAAAAACTGTTTTTT. The chain couples TRBV20-1 to TRBJ1-4; D may be TRBD1 (5 bases). In germline, CDR1 is DFQATT, CDR2 SNEGSKA (reference sequence). The CDR3 is 13 residues long. V was shortened by 6 bases and J by 3 bases, with 11 bases between the two germline ends.

This clonotype was seen many times. CDR3 in amino acids: CAISSTSGPPDEQYF. In nucleotides, the CDR3 is TGTGCCATCAGTTCGACTAGCGGCCCCCCGGACGAGCAGTACTTC. The chain employs TRBV10-3 and TRBJ2-7, with TRBD2 matching over 9 bases. Germline loops: CDR1 ENHRY, CDR2 SYGVKD. The junction had 10 bases not matched to a gene; V was cut back by 5 bases and J by 5 bases. This CDR3 is 15 amino acids long.

The V gene is TRBV2, the J gene TRBJ2-3; D gene unclear. This CDR3 has 10 residues. Germline V gives CDR1 SNHLY, CDR2 FYNNEI. V was shortened by 5 bases and J by 4 bases, with 1 base between the two germline ends. The chain's CDR3 is CASSSDTQYF. CDR3 nucleotides: TGTGCCAGCAGTTCAGATACGCAGTATTTT.

This clonotype showed up many times. This chain uses TRBV28 with TRBJ1-5; 12 positions agree with TRBD1. The germline V gene encodes CDR1 MDHEN and CDR2 SYDVKM. The length of the CDR3 is 15 residues. J was trimmed by 7 bases and V by 4 bases; bases with no gene match: 5. The CDR3 coding sequence is TGTGCCAGCAGTTGGGACAGGGGGCGAATACAGCCCCAGCATTTT. Amino acid sequence: CASSWDRGRIQPQHF.

This clonotype has only a few counts. The chain couples TRBV29-1 to TRBJ1-1; TRBD1 aligns across 7 bases. V was clipped by 7 bases and J by 8 bases; unmatched bases: 16. This CDR3 comprises 14 residues. Germline V gives CDR1 SQVTM, CDR2 ANQGSEA. The CDR3 loop reads CSASDGTDSSEAFF. The CDR3 coding sequence is TGCAGCGCGTCTGACGGGACAGACTCGTCAGAAGCTTTCTTT. Drawing the rest from reference TRBV29-1 and TRBJ1-1, the complete variable domain is SAVISQKPSRDICQRGTSLTIQCQVDSQVTMMFWYRQQPGQSLTLIATANQGSEATYESGFVIDKFPISRPNLTFSTLTVSNMSPEDSSIYLCSASDGTDSSEAFFGQGTRLTVV.

This clonotype has a count of ten or more. This rearrangement joins TRBV11-2 to TRBJ1-1; tentatively, D is TRBD1 (6 bases). Germline CDR1 reads SGHAT; CDR2 reads FQNNGV. Deletions cut 2 bases from V and 5 bases from J, with 12 bases between. The CDR3 consists of 14 residues. The CDR3 here is CASSLNLGGTEAFF. The CDR3, as DNA: TGTGCCAGCAGCTTAAATTTAGGGGGAACTGAAGCTTTCTTT.

Only a few counts were recorded for this clonotype. V gene TRBV19 combines with J gene TRBJ2-2; D remains ambiguous. This CDR3 is 15 amino acids long. Germline-derived CDR1 and CDR2 are LNHDA and SQIVND (reference sequence). Trimming took 5 bases from V and 2 from J, leaving 12 bases between them. The CDR3 reads CASSAHSANTGELFF. For the CDR3, the DNA is TGTGCCAGTAGTGCCCACAGCGCCAACACCGGGGAGCTGTTTTTT.

J is TRBJ2-5 and V is TRBV6-1; TRBD1 matches at 9 bases. Germline V CDR1 and CDR2: MNHNS, SASEGT. The CDR3 runs 15 residues. Losses at the gene ends were 6 bases for V and 5 bases for J; bases not matched to a gene: 10. Here the CDR3 DNA reads TGTGCCAGCAGCCCGACTGACAGGGGGTTGGAGACCCAGTACTTC. This codes for CASSPTDRGLETQYF.